This passage covers 14 T cell receptor beta chains from one sample sequenced in a study of a mutant IDH1 vaccine in newly diagnosed glioma. Method: immunoSEQ multiplex PCR; TCRdb's copy keeps in-frame clones and lacks some. In the table there are roughly 34,000 clones, about 93% of which are singletons. Specified time point: week 47, end of study. Vaccine doses each comprised 300 ug of mutant IDH1 20-mer peptide, with topical imiquimod. The antigens of these receptors remain unknown. Sequenced material: PBMCs, taken from a glioma patient whose treatment included an IDH1 peptide vaccine. The source of these receptors is a woman between 35 and 50 years old with glioma.

The V call is TRBV1, the J call TRBJ2-2; the D segment call TRBD2 is taken from the table without a DNA check. TRBV1 counts as a pseudogene. This CDR3 is 12 amino acids long. The CDR3 sequence: CTSDERPGELFF. The DNA for the CDR3 is TGCACCAGCGACGAGCGACCCGGGGAGCTGTTTTTT.

This clone showed up just once. This chain connects TRBV5-6 to TRBJ1-3; the D is unclear. V lost 4 bases to trimming and J lost 0 bases, with 11 bases between them. Germline CDR1 SGHDT, CDR2 YYEEEE. The CDR3 extends over 15 amino acids. The CDR3 sequence: CASSPTPTSGNTIYF. The CDR3 DNA reads TGTGCCAGCAGCCCAACACCGACCTCTGGAAACACCATATATTTT.

This chain joins TRBV19 and TRBJ2-2, with 7 bases lining up with TRBD2. The CDR3 length is 15 residues. The junction had 8 bases not matched to a gene; V was cut back by 4 bases and J by 6 bases. CDR1 is LNHDA and CDR2 is SQIVND in the germline V gene (reference sequence). The CDR3 sequence is CASSRGLGAPGELFF. The CDR3 DNA sequence: TGTGCCAGTAGTAGAGGACTAGGAGCCCCCGGGGAGCTGTTTTTT.

The J gene is TRBJ1-3, the V gene TRBV4-1; D remains unclear. V lost 1 base, J lost 4 bases, and 5 bases lay in between. This CDR3 is 13 amino acids long. The germline V gene encodes CDR1 MGHRA and CDR2 YSYEKL. CDR3 coding DNA: TGCGCCAGCAGCCAAGGGGCCGGAAACACCATATATTTT. Its protein product is CASSQGAGNTIYF.

The chain uses TRBV9 and TRBJ2-1; TRBD2 aligns across 10 bases. Germline loops: CDR1 SGDLS, CDR2 YYNGEE. CDR3 length: 18 amino acids. The V and J ends lost 3 bases and 0 bases, in that order; junction bases with no gene match: 9. CDR3 protein: CASSALAGVFSSYNEQFF. CDR3 in DNA: TGTGCCAGCAGCGCGCTAGCGGGAGTTTTTAGCTCCTACAATGAGCAGTTCTTC.

The chain couples TRBV4-1 to TRBJ1-1; D call uncertain. Trimming left V 3 bases short and J 1 base short, with 9 bases between. Germline V gene sequence: CDR1 MGHRA, CDR2 YSYEKL. CDR3 length: 14 residues. The CDR3 protein is CASSHPVKNTEAFF. The CDR3 DNA reads as TGCGCCAGCAGCCACCCAGTAAAGAACACTGAAGCTTTCTTT.

This chain joins TRBV7-9 and TRBJ2-5; 9 nucleotides match TRBD1. This CDR3 has 14 amino acids. Germline loops: CDR1 SEHNR, CDR2 FQNEAQ (reference sequence). With V trimmed by 6 bases and J by 7 bases, 9 bases remained unmatched. The CDR3 DNA is TGTGCCAGCAGAACAGGGGACAGGGTTATGACCCAGTACTTC. It is translated as CASRTGDRVMTQYF. The whole variable domain, filled in from reference TRBV7-9 and TRBJ2-5, reads DTGVSQNPRHKITKRGQNVTFRCDPISEHNRLYWYRQTLGQGPEFLTYFQNEAQLEKSRLLSDRFSAERPKGSFSTLEIQRTEQGDSAMYLCASRTGDRVMTQYFGPGTRLLVL.

The V and J genes are TRBV6-6 and TRBJ2-7; 7 bases map to TRBD1. V shed 1 base and J 7 bases; nucleotides not matched to a gene: 7. Germline V lookup: CDR1 MNHNY, CDR2 SVGAGI (reference sequence). The CDR3 is 14 residues long. The CDR3 bases are TGTGCCAGCAGTTACTTGACAGGGAAGTCTGAGCAGTACTTC. Translated, it gives CASSYLTGKSEQYF.

This rearrangement joins TRBV27 to TRBJ2-3; possible D gene TRBD2, 5 bases. Germline V gives CDR1 MNHEY, CDR2 SMNVEV (reference sequence). V gave up 5 bases and J gave up 6 bases, with 12 bases separating them. This CDR3 is built from 13 residues. The CDR3 loop reads CASSHSRADTQYF. The CDR3, as DNA: TGTGCCAGCAGTCACTCGAGGGCCGATACGCAGTATTTT.

The chain employs TRBV5-1 and TRBJ2-5; D tentatively fits TRBD1 or TRBD2 (6 bases each). This CDR3 region has 17 residues. Germline loops: CDR1 SGHRS, CDR2 YFSETQ. Between the trimmed V and J ends, which lost 4 bases and 5 bases, there was a span of 24 bases. CDR3 nucleotides: TGCGCCAGCAGCGGAGTGAGGTTTGGGGGGCCGATGGAGACCCAGTACTTC. It yields the protein CASSGVRFGGPMETQYF.

In its sample, this clone was seen a few times. The V and J genes are TRBV28 and TRBJ1-4; D is perhaps TRBD1 (6 bases). The CDR3 runs 16 residues. V lost 5 bases and J lost 3, with 16 bases in between. The germline V gene encodes CDR1 MDHEN and CDR2 SYDVKM. The DNA for the CDR3 is TGTGCCAGCAGTAAAGACAGGAGTGTAGCTAATGAAAAACTGTTTTTT. Translation: CASSKDRSVANEKLFF.

The V and J genes are TRBV30 and TRBJ2-5; D possibly corresponds to TRBD2 (6 bases). The DNA matches TRBJ2-7 better at its end, which makes the J call doubtful. Germline loops: CDR1 GTSNPN, CDR2 SVGIG (reference sequence). The CDR3 totals 12 residues. This CDR3 is CAWSGGSYEQYF. Written as DNA, the CDR3 is TGTGCCTGGAGCGGGGGCTCCTACGAGCAGTACTTC.

This sequence joins TRBV6-5 and TRBJ2-7; perhaps TRBD2 as D (6 bases). Trimming removed 6 bases from V and 0 bases from J, with 12 bases in between. Germline loops: CDR1 MNHEY, CDR2 SVGAGI. The CDR3 runs to 14 residues. CDR3 loop: CASRSSGSSYEQYF. The CDR3 nucleotides read TGTGCCAGCAGATCCAGCGGGTCCTCCTACGAGCAGTACTTC.

The chain combines TRBV27 with TRBJ1-2; D is ambiguous. The ends were cut back, 7 bases at V and 3 bases at J, with 15 bases in the middle. Germline-derived CDR1 and CDR2 are MNHEY and SMNVEV (reference sequence). The CDR3 consists of 14 residues. CDR3 bases: TGTGCCAGCAAAGACGGTAGTGACCACTATGGCTACACCTTC. This sequence encodes CASKDGSDHYGYTF.